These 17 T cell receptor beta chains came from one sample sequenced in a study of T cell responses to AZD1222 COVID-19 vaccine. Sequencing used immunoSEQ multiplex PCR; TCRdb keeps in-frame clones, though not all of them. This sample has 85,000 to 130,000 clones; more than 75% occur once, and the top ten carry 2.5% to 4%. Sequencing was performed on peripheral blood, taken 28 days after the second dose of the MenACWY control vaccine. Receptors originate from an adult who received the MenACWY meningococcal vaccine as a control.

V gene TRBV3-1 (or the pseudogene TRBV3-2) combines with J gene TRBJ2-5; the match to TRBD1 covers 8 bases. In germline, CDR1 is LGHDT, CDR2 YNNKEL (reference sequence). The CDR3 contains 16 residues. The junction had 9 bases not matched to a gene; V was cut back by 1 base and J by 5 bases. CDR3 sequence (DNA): TGTGCCAGCAGCCAAGGGTCAGGGGGCGGCGAGGAGACCCAGTACTTC. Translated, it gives CASSQGSGGGEETQYF.

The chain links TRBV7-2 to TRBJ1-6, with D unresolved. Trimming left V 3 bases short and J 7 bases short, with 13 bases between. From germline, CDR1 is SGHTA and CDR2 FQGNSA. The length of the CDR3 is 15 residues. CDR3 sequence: CASSFISAANSPLHF. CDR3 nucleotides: TGTGCCAGCAGCTTCATCTCGGCCGCCAATTCACCCCTCCACTTT.

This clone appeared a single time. CDR3 bases: TGTGCCATCTCTAGAGGGATGGAGGGGGGCTACACCTTC. This translates into CAISRGMEGGYTF. The V and J genes are TRBV10-3 and TRBJ1-2; possible D gene TRBD1, 5 bases. V was shortened by 8 bases and J by 8 bases, with 18 bases between the two germline ends. The CDR3 has 13 amino acids. Per the germline V gene, CDR1 is ENHRY and CDR2 is SYGVKD.

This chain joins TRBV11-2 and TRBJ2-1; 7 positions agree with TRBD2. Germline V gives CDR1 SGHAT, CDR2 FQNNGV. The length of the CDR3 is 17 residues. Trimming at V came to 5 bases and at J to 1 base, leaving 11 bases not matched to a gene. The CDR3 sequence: CASSKYPGGGSYNEQFF. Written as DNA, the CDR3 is TGTGCCAGCAGCAAATACCCGGGCGGGGGATCCTACAATGAGCAGTTCTTC.

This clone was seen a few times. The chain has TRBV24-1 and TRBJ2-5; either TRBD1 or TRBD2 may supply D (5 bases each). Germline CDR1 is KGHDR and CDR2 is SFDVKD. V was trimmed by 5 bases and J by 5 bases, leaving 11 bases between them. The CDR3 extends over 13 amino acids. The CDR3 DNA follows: TGTGCCACCAGTGGGGGGAGCGTGGAGACCCAGTACTTC. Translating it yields CATSGGSVETQYF.

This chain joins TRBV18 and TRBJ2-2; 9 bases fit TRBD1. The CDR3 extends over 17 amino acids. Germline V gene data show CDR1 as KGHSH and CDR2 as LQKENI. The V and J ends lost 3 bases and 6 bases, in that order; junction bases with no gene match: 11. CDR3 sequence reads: CASSPNRGHLSAGELFF. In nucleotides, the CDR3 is TGTGCCAGCTCACCGAACAGGGGGCATCTTAGTGCCGGGGAGCTGTTTTTT.

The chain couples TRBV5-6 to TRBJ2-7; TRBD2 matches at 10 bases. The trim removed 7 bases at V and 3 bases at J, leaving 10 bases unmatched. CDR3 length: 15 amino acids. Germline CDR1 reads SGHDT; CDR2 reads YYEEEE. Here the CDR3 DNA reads TGTGCCAGCGGCCCCCGAGCGGGGGGGAACTACGAGCAGTACTTC. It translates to CASGPRAGGNYEQYF.

The CDR3 DNA follows: TGTGCCAGCAGCTCTCGACAGGGGAAAACAGGTAGTGGGCAGTTCTTC. Amino acids: CASSSRQGKTGSGQFF. This chain uses TRBV7-9 with TRBJ2-1, with TRBD1 identical over 8 bases. The CDR3 runs to 16 residues. Unmatched junction bases numbered 17, after V lost 4 bases and J lost 12 bases. The germline CDR1 and CDR2 sequences are SEHNR and FQNEAQ (reference sequence).

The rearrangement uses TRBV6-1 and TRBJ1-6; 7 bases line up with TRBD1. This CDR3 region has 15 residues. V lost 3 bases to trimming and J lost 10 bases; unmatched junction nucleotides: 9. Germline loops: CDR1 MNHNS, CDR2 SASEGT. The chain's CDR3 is CASSDNRGTRSPLHF. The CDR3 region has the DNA TGTGCCAGCAGTGACAACAGGGGTACTCGATCACCCCTCCACTTT.

As DNA, the CDR3 is TGTGCCAGCAGTTACTCAGAGGGACAGGGGTATGGCTACACCTTC. Encoded protein: CASSYSEGQGYGYTF. This sequence joins TRBV6-5 and TRBJ1-2; TRBD1 matches at 10 bases. In germline, CDR1 is MNHEY, CDR2 SVGAGI. The V segment lost 0 bases and the J segment 5 bases; nucleotides outside the gene matches: 3. This CDR3 has 15 residues.

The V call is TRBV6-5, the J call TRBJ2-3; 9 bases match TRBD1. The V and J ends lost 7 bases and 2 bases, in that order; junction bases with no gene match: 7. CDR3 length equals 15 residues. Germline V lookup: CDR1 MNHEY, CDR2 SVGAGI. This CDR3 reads CASMTGTGNTDTQYF. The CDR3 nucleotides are TGTGCCAGCATGACCGGGACAGGGAACACAGATACGCAGTATTTT.

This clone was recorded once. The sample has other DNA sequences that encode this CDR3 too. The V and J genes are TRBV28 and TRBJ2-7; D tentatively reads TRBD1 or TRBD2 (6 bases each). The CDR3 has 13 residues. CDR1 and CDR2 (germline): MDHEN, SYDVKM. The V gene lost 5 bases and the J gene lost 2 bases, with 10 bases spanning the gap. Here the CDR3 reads CASSPGAAYEQYF. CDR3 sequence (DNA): TGTGCCAGCAGTCCGGGGGCAGCCTACGAGCAGTACTTC.

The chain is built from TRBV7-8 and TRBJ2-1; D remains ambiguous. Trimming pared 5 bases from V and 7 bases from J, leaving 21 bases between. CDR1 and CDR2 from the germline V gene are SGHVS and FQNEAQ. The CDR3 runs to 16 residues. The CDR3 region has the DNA TGTGCCAGCAGCCGGCCCGTGGCTAGTCCTTTGAATGAGCAGTTCTTC. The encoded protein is CASSRPVASPLNEQFF.

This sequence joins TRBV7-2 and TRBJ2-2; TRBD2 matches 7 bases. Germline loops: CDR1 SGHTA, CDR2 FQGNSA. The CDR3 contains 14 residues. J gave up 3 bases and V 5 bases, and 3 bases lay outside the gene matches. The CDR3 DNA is TGTGCCAGCAGCGCCGGGGGGTACACCGGGGAGCTGTTTTTT. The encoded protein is CASSAGGYTGELFF.

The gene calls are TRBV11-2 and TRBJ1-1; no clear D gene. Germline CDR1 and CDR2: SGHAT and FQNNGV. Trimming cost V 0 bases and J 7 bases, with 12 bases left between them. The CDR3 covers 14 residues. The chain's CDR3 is CASSLERGRIEAFF. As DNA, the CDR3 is TGTGCCAGCAGCTTAGAACGAGGCAGGATTGAAGCTTTCTTT.

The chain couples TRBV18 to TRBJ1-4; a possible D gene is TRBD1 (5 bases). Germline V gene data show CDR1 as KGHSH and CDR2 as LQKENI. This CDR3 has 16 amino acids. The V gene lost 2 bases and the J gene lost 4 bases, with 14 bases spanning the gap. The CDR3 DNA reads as TGTGCCAGCTCACCAGGCCCGGAGGGGTATAATGAAAAACTGTTTTTT. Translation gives CASSPGPEGYNEKLFF.

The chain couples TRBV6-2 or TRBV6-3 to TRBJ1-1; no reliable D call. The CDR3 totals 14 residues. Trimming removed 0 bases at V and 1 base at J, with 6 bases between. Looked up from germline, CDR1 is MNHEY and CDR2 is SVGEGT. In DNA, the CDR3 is TGTGCCAGCAGTTACTCTTTGGGGAACACTGAAGCTTTCTTT. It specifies CASSYSLGNTEAFF.